The clone carrying this T cell receptor beta chain has just one count. What it binds is not known. Clones were read by immunoSEQ multiplex PCR, and TCRdb kept only the in-frame ones, dropping some. Found here are 25,000 or so clones, approximately 64% of them singletons; the top ten hold about an eighth. These data come from a study of vaccination effects on CD4 cells after COVID-19. Study summary: BNT162b2 vaccine or mRNA-1273 vaccine was given to participants in two doses.

Study results and limitations: Clonal contraction was marked in infection- and vaccine-induced clones late after vaccination.

CDR3 length: 11 residues. The J segment lost 10 bases and the V segment lost 3 bases, leaving 5 bases of the junction unmatched. Germline CDR1 DFQATT, CDR2 SNEGSKA (reference sequence). With the ViraFEST assay, the study expanded antigen-specific CD4+ T cells using viral peptide pools, then sequenced them. Cultured cells yielded isolated CD4+ T cells after 10 days. In the vaccine recipients, nucleocapsid antibodies were negative and there was no prior SARS-CoV-2 infection. IL-2 at 9 to 10 IU/ml and peptides at about 9.2 ug/ml were added to cultured PBMC, approximately 2.2 million per well. The authors replaced half the medium with IL-2 medium on days 3 and 7.

V gene TRBV20-1 combines with J gene TRBJ1-2; TRBD1 matches 7 bases. Sequences were derived from CD4+ T cells from PBMCs cultured with HCoV-OC43 spike peptides, sampled before COVID-19 vaccination. Subset described: HCoV-OC43 spike overlapping peptide pool stimulation. This sequence was found in a human donor who received a COVID-19 vaccine. The CDR3, as DNA: TGCAGTGCTAGCGGGACAGAATACTACACCTTC. It codes for CSASGTEYYTF.